The entry that follows covers one T cell receptor (beta chain) sequence. Its target is not known. The entry originates in a study of blood T cells in healthy people across ages. Study in general: Template switching picked up about one barcoded beta molecule for each two T cells.

Investigators took 9.5 to 10 milliliters of peripheral blood from every donor. Overall study results and limits: Donors of long life had a larger count of naive CD4+ cells and greater diversity than aged donors. Shifts in expanded clonotypes may have been confounded by donor CMV status, which was unknown.

The second PCR ran about 6 to 12 cycles with a sample-barcoded 5' primer and J-beta primers. Each CDR3 protein gets one entry after TCRdb re-called the 5' RACE reads with MiXCR. The sample includes over 1,300,000 distinct CDR3 sequences, almost 60% of them seen just once. Sequencing used blood. The receptor's source is a man aged 18 to 29 in good health.

The CDR3 loop reads CASSLPDRNKGYTF. In nucleotides, the CDR3 is TGTGCCAGCAGCTTACCGGACAGGAATAAGGGCTACACCTTC. This chain connects TRBV7-2 to TRBJ1-2, with TRBD1 matching over 7 bases. There are 14 residues in the CDR3. Unmatched junction bases numbered 8, after V lost 2 bases and J lost 8 bases. CDR1 and CDR2 from the germline V gene are SGHTA and FQGNSA.